These 16 T cell receptor beta chains were sequenced from one sample in a study of Tregs in tolerant kidney transplant recipients. The data were produced by immunoSEQ multiplex PCR, yet TCRdb's version contains in-frame clones alone and is incomplete. Here the sample spans about 83,000 clones, under 98% being singletons. Sample: CD4+ T cells from blood, taken before the transplant. These receptors all stem from a human donor who received a combined kidney and bone marrow transplant.

V usage is TRBV11-1 and J usage is TRBJ2-2, with D possibly being TRBD1 (6 bases). The CDR3 sequence is 16 residues long. The V and J ends lost 5 bases and 5 bases respectively, with 18 bases between them. Germline assignment: CDR1 SGHAT and CDR2 FQDESV (reference sequence). The CDR3 DNA reads TGTGCCAGCAGCAAGTTCACACAGGGCGGAACCGGGGAGCTGTTTTTT. Its protein product is CASSKFTQGGTGELFF.

The gene calls are TRBV15 and TRBJ2-4; TRBD2 is a possible D gene (6 bases). Germline CDR1 reads LNHNV; CDR2 reads YYDKDF (reference sequence). There are 15 residues in the CDR3. V dropped 3 bases and J dropped 0 bases, with 9 bases sitting between them. CDR3 in amino acids: CATSRTGVAKNIQYF. The CDR3 DNA sequence: TGTGCCACCAGCAGGACGGGGGTAGCCAAAAACATTCAGTACTTC. Full variable domain (outside the CDR3, taken from reference TRBV15 and TRBJ2-4): DAMVIQNPRYQVTQFGKPVTLSCSQTLNHNVMYWYQQKSSQAPKLLFHYYDKDFNNEADTPDNFQSRRPNTSFCFLDIRSPGLGDTAMYLCATSRTGVAKNIQYFGAGTRLSVL.

This chain links TRBV5-1 with TRBJ2-5, with D uncertain. Trimming stripped 1 base from V and 5 bases from J, with 12 bases between. This CDR3 comprises 14 residues. The germline CDR1 and CDR2 sequences are SGHRS and YFSETQ. CDR3: CASSLFRPRETQYF. CDR3 nucleotides: TGCGCCAGCAGCTTGTTTCGCCCCCGGGAGACCCAGTACTTC.

V usage is TRBV30 and J usage is TRBJ2-7, with D maybe TRBD1 (5 bases). CDR1 and CDR2 (germline): GTSNPN, SVGIG (reference sequence). Deletions cut 0 bases from V and 3 bases from J, with 12 bases between. This CDR3 comprises 14 residues. The CDR3 sequence is CAWSVLVQGYEQYF. DNA for the CDR3: TGTGCCTGGAGTGTATTAGTTCAGGGCTACGAGCAGTACTTC.

The rearrangement uses TRBV5-6 and TRBJ2-1; TRBD2 agrees at 13 bases. CDR1 and CDR2 from the germline V gene are SGHDT and YYEEEE. The CDR3 sequence is 19 residues long. After removal of 4 bases from V and 1 base from J, the junction contained 11 bases not matched to a gene. The CDR3: CASSRRLAGGKGSYNEQFF. The CDR3 region has the DNA TGTGCCAGCAGCCGTCGACTAGCGGGAGGAAAGGGGTCCTACAATGAGCAGTTCTTC. Full variable domain (remainder filled in from reference TRBV5-6 and TRBJ2-1): DAGVTQSPTHLIKTRGQQVTLRCSPKSGHDTVSWYQQALGQGPQFIFQYYEEEERQRGNFPDRFSGHQFPNYSSELNVNALLLGDSALYLCASSRRLAGGKGSYNEQFFGPGTRLTVL.

The V call is TRBV6-6, the J call TRBJ2-1; tentatively, D is TRBD2 (6 bases). This CDR3 has 16 residues. V lost 0 bases and J 2 bases, leaving 11 bases between the germline ends. Germline CDR1 and CDR2: MNHNY and SVGAGI (reference sequence). This CDR3 is CASSYSEGVTYNEQFF. The CDR3 coding sequence is TGTGCCAGCAGTTACTCGGAGGGAGTAACCTACAATGAGCAGTTCTTC.

This sequence joins TRBV19 and TRBJ1-2; D might be TRBD1 (6 bases). Between the trimmed V and J ends, which lost 5 bases and 6 bases, there was a span of 19 bases. Looked up from germline, CDR1 is LNHDA and CDR2 is SQIVND (reference sequence). The CDR3 has 15 residues. Here the CDR3 DNA reads TGTGCCAGTAGTGTCGCTGCGGGGGGCGCAAATGGCTACACCTTC. Its protein is CASSVAAGGANGYTF.

V gene TRBV5-4 combines with J gene TRBJ2-5; 11 positions match TRBD2. The J segment lost 5 bases and the V segment lost 5 bases, leaving 5 bases of the junction unmatched. The CDR3 has 14 amino acids. The germline V gene encodes CDR1 SGHNT and CDR2 YYREEE (reference sequence). CDR3 protein: CASRLAGGPETQYF. The DNA of the CDR3 is TGTGCCAGCAGATTAGCGGGGGGGCCGGAGACCCAGTACTTC.

The rearrangement joins TRBV4-3 to TRBJ2-2, with a weak D call TRBD2 (5 bases). Germline loops: CDR1 LGHNA, CDR2 YSLEER. V was clipped by 4 bases and J by 9 bases, with 12 bases between them. CDR3 length: 13 residues. The CDR3 sequence is CASSLTSNRELFF. DNA of the CDR3: TGCGCCAGCAGCCTTACTAGTAATCGGGAGCTGTTTTTT.

V and J are TRBV7-3 and TRBJ2-3; D perhaps matches TRBD2 (5 bases). Deletions cut 2 bases from V and 0 bases from J, with 12 bases between. Germline V gene lookup returns CDR1 SGHTA and CDR2 FQGTGA. The CDR3 runs 16 residues. In DNA, the CDR3 is TGTGCCAGCAGCTTACGGTGGACTGATAGCACAGATACGCAGTATTTT. Protein product: CASSLRWTDSTDTQYF.

The V gene is TRBV2, the J gene TRBJ2-7; the match to TRBD1 covers 8 bases. The length of the CDR3 is 15 residues. The trim removed 4 bases at V and 3 bases at J, leaving 8 bases unmatched. The germline gives CDR1 SNHLY, CDR2 FYNNEI. CDR3 region: CASSGSPDRVYEQYF. As DNA, the CDR3 is TGTGCCAGCAGTGGATCCCCGGACAGGGTCTACGAGCAGTACTTC.

V usage is TRBV9 and J usage is TRBJ2-1, with D possibly TRBD2 on 6 matching bases. CDR1 is SGDLS and CDR2 is YYNGEE in the germline V gene. Trimming removed 5 bases at V and 6 bases at J, with 12 bases between. The CDR3 runs to 13 residues. CDR3 region: CASRRGGTNEQFF. In nucleotides, the CDR3 is TGTGCCAGCAGGAGGGGCGGGACCAATGAGCAGTTCTTC.

This clone was detected only once. The chain employs TRBV11-2 and TRBJ2-3; D may be TRBD2 (6 bases). Germline CDR1 is SGHAT and CDR2 is FQNNGV. The V end was cut by 0 bases, the J end by 0 bases, with 10 bases between. The CDR3 spans 16 residues. The CDR3 sequence is CASSLELAVSTDTQYF. As DNA, the CDR3 is TGTGCCAGCAGCTTAGAGTTAGCGGTTAGCACAGATACGCAGTATTTT.

The DNA for the CDR3 is TGTGCCAGCAGCTTAGCGAGGGGACAGGGGAACTATGGCTACACCTTC. Translated, it gives CASSLARGQGNYGYTF. J is TRBJ1-2 and V is TRBV7-9; 10 nucleotides agree with TRBD1. Germline values: CDR1 SEHNR, CDR2 FQNEAQ (reference sequence). J lost 2 bases, V lost 0 bases, and 3 bases had no gene match. This CDR3 has 16 residues.

The chain couples TRBV7-9 to TRBJ1-1; tentatively, D is TRBD1 (5 bases). In germline, CDR1 is SEHNR, CDR2 FQNEAQ (reference sequence). V shed 1 base and J shed 5 bases, with 11 bases lying between them. This CDR3 comprises 14 residues. The CDR3 nucleotides read TGTGCCAGCAGCTTAGGACAGACAAGAACTGAAGCTTTCTTT. Protein sequence: CASSLGQTRTEAFF.

The chain links TRBV6-4 to TRBJ2-1, with TRBD2 matching over 7 bases. The V segment lost 2 bases and the J segment 4 bases; nucleotides outside the gene matches: 8. Germline lookup yields CDR1 MRHNA and CDR2 SNTAGT. This CDR3 spans 16 amino acids. The CDR3: CASSDRGLVQYNEQFF. The CDR3 DNA sequence: TGTGCCAGCAGTGACCGTGGACTAGTCCAATACAATGAGCAGTTCTTC.